The entry below gives a single TCR beta chain sequence along with its context. The record originates from a study of control samples from healthy donors and cancer patients. Clones were read by immunoSEQ multiplex PCR, and TCRdb kept only the in-frame ones, dropping some. The data show some 160,000 clones, 92% seen once. The length of the CDR3 is 14 residues. Germline loops: CDR1 GTSNPN, CDR2 SVGIG (reference sequence). J lost 4 bases, V lost 3 bases, and 4 bases had no gene match. J is TRBJ1-5 and V is TRBV30; TRBD1 matches 9 bases. The sequence derives from a woman in her thirties in good health. Input material: blood. The CDR3 nucleotides are TGTGCCTGGAGCATGGGACAGGGTAATCAGCCCCAGCATTTT. Translated: CAWSMGQGNQPQHF.